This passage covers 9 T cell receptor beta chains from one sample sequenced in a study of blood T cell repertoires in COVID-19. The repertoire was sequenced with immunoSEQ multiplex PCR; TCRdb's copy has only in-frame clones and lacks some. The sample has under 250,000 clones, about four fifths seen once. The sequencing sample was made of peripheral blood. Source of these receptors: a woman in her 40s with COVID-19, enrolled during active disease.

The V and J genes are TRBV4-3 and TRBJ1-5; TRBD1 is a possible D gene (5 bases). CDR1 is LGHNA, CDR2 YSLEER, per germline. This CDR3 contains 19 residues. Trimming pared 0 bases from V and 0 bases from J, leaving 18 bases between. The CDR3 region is CASSQEVYGALYSNQPQHF. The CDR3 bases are TGCGCCAGCAGCCAAGAGGTGTATGGGGCTTTGTATAGCAATCAGCCCCAGCATTTT.

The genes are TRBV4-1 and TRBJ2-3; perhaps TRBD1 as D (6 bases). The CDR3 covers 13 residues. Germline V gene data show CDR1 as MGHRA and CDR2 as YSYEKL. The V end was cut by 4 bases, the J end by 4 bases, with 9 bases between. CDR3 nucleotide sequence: TGCGCCAGCAGCCCACAGGGACCAGATACGCAGTATTTT. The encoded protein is CASSPQGPDTQYF.

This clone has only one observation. Here the CDR3 reads CASSFSDSNQPQHF. In DNA, the CDR3 is TGTGCCAGCAGCTTCTCAGATAGCAATCAGCCCCAGCATTTT. The chain links TRBV7-3 to TRBJ1-5; unclear D gene. Germline CDR1 and CDR2: SGHTA and FQGTGA. V lost 3 bases, J lost 0 bases, and 6 bases lay in between. This CDR3 region has 14 residues.

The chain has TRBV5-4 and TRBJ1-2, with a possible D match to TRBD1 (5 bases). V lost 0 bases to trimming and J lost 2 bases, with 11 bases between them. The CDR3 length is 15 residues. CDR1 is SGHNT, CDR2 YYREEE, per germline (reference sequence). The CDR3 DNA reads TGTGCCAGCAGCTTGGGTGGGGAGGGGAACTATGGCTACACCTTC. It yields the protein CASSLGGEGNYGYTF.

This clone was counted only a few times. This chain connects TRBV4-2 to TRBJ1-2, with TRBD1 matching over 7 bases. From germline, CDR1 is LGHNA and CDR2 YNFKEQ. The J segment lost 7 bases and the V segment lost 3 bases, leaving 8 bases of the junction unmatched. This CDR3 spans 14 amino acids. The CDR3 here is CASSQATGVVGYTF. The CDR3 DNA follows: TGTGCCAGCAGCCAGGCTACAGGGGTCGTTGGCTACACCTTC.

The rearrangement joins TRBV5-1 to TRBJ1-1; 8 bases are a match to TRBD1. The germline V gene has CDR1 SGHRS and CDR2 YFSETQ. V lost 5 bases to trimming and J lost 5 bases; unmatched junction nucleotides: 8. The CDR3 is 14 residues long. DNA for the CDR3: TGCGCCAGCAGAGGTTTCCAGGGGGCGACTGAAGCTTTCTTT. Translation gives CASRGFQGATEAFF.

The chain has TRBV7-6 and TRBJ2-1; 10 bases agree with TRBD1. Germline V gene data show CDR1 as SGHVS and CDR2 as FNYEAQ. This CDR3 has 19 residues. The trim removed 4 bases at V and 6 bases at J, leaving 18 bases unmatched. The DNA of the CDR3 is TGTGCCAGCAGCTCACGTGGACAGGGGGGGGACCCTACAGGCAATGAGCAGTTCTTC. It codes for CASSSRGQGGDPTGNEQFF.

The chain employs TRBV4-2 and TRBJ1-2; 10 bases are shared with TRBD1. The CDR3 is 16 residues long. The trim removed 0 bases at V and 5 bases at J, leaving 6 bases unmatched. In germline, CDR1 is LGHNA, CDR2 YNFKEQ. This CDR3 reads CASSQEEGQGRYGYTF. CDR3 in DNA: TGTGCCAGCAGCCAAGAAGAGGGACAGGGGAGGTATGGCTACACCTTC.

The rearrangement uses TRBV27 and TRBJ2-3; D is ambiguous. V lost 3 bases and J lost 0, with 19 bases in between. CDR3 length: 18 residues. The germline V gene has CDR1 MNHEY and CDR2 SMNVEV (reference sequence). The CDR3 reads CASSFGVRRLASTDTQYF. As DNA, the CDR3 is TGTGCCAGCAGTTTTGGAGTTCGGCGTTTGGCTAGCACAGATACGCAGTATTTT.